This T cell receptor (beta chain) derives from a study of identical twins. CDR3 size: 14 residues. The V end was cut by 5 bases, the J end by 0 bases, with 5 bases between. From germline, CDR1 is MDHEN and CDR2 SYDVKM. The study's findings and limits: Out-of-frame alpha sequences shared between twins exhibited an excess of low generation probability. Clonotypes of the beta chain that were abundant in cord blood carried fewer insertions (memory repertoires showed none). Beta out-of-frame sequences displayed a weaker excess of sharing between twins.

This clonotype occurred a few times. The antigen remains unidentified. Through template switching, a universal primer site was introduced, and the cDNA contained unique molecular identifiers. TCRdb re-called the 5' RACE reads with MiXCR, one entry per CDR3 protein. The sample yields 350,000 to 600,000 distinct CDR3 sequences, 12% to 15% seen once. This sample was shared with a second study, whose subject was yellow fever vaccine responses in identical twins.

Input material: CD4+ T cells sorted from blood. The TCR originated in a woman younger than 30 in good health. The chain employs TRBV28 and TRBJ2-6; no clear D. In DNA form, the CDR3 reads TGTGCCAGCAGTGGGCCCTCTGGGGCCAACGTCCTGACTTTC. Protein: CASSGPSGANVLTF.